Following are 30 T cell receptor beta chains from one sample sequenced in a study of human T cells and chemical hapten exposure. In TCRdb, the RACE reads were re-called with MiXCR into one record per CDR3 protein. The repertoire holds around 120,000 distinct CDR3 sequences, about an eighth seen once, with 0.8% to 1% in the top ten. Time point described: patch test 1, 2 weeks after DPC sensitization. The treatment is: therapeutic diphenylcyclopropenone sensitization with weekly scalp DPC. The source material was whole blood, sampled in connection with sensitization to the hapten diphenylcyclopropenone (DPC). The receptors shown here come from a young man with alopecia areata. Some clones in this sample may be carry-over from other donors' samples.

The V and J genes are TRBV12-3 or TRBV12-4 and TRBJ2-7; the D is unclear. The length of the CDR3 is 11 residues. Here the CDR3 reads CASSFSHEQYV. DNA for the CDR3: TGTGCCAGCAGTTTCTCCCACGAGCAGTACGTC.

The V gene is TRBV7-9, the J gene TRBJ2-7, with D unresolved. Germline assignment: CDR1 SEHNR and CDR2 FQNEAQ (reference sequence). The CDR3 loop spans 14 amino acids. V lost 2 bases and J lost 3, with 11 bases in between. The CDR3 sequence: CASSLSVNHYEQYV. The DNA of the CDR3 is TGTGCCAGCAGCTTATCCGTTAACCACTACGAGCAGTACGTC.

The J gene is TRBJ2-1, the V gene TRBV9, with 15 positions matching TRBD2. The CDR3 extends over 17 amino acids. The V gene end was trimmed by 2 bases and the J gene end by 4 bases; junction bases not matched to a gene: 4. Per germline, CDR1 SGDLS and CDR2 YYNGEE. For the CDR3, the DNA is TGTGCCAGCAGCGTGATTGGGACTAGCGGGGGGTACAATGAGCAGTTCTTC. It specifies CASSVIGTSGGYNEQFF.

The sample holds many counts of this clonotype. The chain carries TRBV4-3 and TRBJ1-5; D not certain. The germline gives CDR1 LGHNA, CDR2 YSLEER. This CDR3 has 13 amino acids. V lost 2 bases and J 7 bases, leaving 9 bases between the germline ends. DNA for the CDR3: TGCGCCAGCAGCCAATCCGTCAACCAGCCCCAGCATTTT. Translation gives CASSQSVNQPQHF.

In this sample, this clonotype turned up a few times. The V and J genes are TRBV3-1 and TRBJ2-7; 9 bases fit TRBD1. Germline values: CDR1 LGHDT, CDR2 YNNKEL (reference sequence). V shed 5 bases and J 2 bases; nucleotides not matched to a gene: 7. The CDR3 length is 15 residues. CDR3 nucleotide sequence: TGTGCCAGCAGCTCTCCGCGACAGGGGGCCTACGAGCAGTACTTC. It translates to CASSSPRQGAYEQYF.

This clonotype has ten or more counts. The chain has TRBV6-2 or TRBV6-3 and TRBJ2-5, with D unclear. CDR3 length: 14 residues. Per the germline V gene, CDR1 is MNHEY and CDR2 is SVGEGT. The germline V and J ends were trimmed by 5 bases and 5 bases, with 15 bases remaining between them. This CDR3 reads CASSKARQEETQYF. CDR3 sequence (DNA): TGTGCCAGCAGTAAGGCCAGGCAGGAGGAGACCCAGTACTTC.

Many counts were recorded for this clonotype. The rearrangement links TRBV19 to TRBJ1-5, with no clear D. CDR3 length equals 12 residues. Trimming removed 6 bases from V and 3 bases from J, with 6 bases in between. Germline V CDR1 and CDR2: LNHDA, SQIVND (reference sequence). CDR3 in amino acids: CASSHYNQPQHF. CDR3 nucleotides: TGTGCCAGTAGCCATTACAATCAGCCCCAGCATTTT.

CDR3 nucleotides: TGCAGTGCTAGACGGGACAGGCGCTTTAGCAATCAGCCCCAGCATTTT. This gives the protein CSARRDRRFSNQPQHF. This rearrangement joins TRBV20-1 to TRBJ1-5; 8 bases match TRBD1. Germline trimming cut 2 bases from V and 0 bases from J; bases unmatched to any gene: 6. Germline V lookup: CDR1 DFQATT, CDR2 SNEGSKA (reference sequence). The CDR3 is 16 amino acids.

This clonotype was detected a few times. V usage is TRBV20-1 and J usage is TRBJ1-2; D might be TRBD1 (6 bases). Germline V gives CDR1 DFQATT, CDR2 SNEGSKA (reference sequence). CDR3 length: 14 residues. The V gene lost 0 bases and the J gene lost 8 bases, with 16 bases spanning the gap. In DNA, the CDR3 is TGCAGTGCTAGAGATGCGGACAGTGTAGAGGGCTACACCTTC. It translates to CSARDADSVEGYTF.

This clonotype was seen a few times. The V gene is TRBV7-9, the J gene TRBJ2-2, with 7 nucleotides matching TRBD1. V was pared by 5 bases and J by 5 bases, with 14 bases of the junction left unmatched. Germline CDR1 is SEHNR and CDR2 is FQNEAQ (reference sequence). This CDR3 is 17 amino acids long. The CDR3 loop reads CASSPGIGTELTGELFF. CDR3 DNA: TGTGCCAGCAGCCCAGGGATCGGGACAGAGTTAACCGGGGAGCTGTTTTTT.

This clonotype has just a few counts. CDR3 in DNA: TGCAGTGCCGCGCGTGGGGAGACCCAGTACTTC. Amino acid sequence: CSAARGETQYF. The V call is TRBV20-1, the J call TRBJ2-5; D unclear. Germline lookup yields CDR1 DFQATT and CDR2 SNEGSKA (reference sequence). Trimming took off 6 bases at V and 5 bases at J, with 10 bases between the two ends. The CDR3 covers 11 residues.

The chain couples TRBV2 to TRBJ2-1; tentative D call: TRBD1 (6 bases). Germline CDR1 and CDR2: SNHLY and FYNNEI. The length of the CDR3 is 14 residues. Trimming cost V 11 bases and J 6 bases, with 20 bases left between them. CDR3 in amino acids: CASQVRTAGNEQFF. In DNA, the CDR3 is TGTGCCTCCCAGGTTAGGACAGCTGGCAATGAGCAGTTCTTC.

This clonotype occurred a few times. The V and J genes are TRBV14 and TRBJ2-4, with 7 bases identical to TRBD1. Germline V gene lookup returns CDR1 SGHDN and CDR2 FVKESK. This CDR3 is built from 14 residues. The V gene end was trimmed by 5 bases and the J gene end by 11 bases; junction bases not matched to a gene: 12. The CDR3 is CASSLGQARGLQYF. CDR3 DNA sequence: TGTGCCAGCAGCTTAGGACAGGCCCGTGGTCTTCAGTACTTC.

This clonotype was picked up a small number of times. CDR3: CASSLGGVTQYF. CDR3 coding DNA: TGTGCCAGCAGCCTGGGAGGAGTTACGCAGTATTTT. V is TRBV11-2 and J is TRBJ2-3; weak D call: TRBD2 (6 bases). The CDR3 totals 12 residues. The germline CDR1 and CDR2 sequences are SGHAT and FQNNGV. V gave up 5 bases and J gave up 8 bases, with 11 bases separating them.

The chain recombines TRBV28 with TRBJ2-7; D unclear. Germline V gives CDR1 MDHEN, CDR2 SYDVKM. The CDR3 runs 13 residues. Trimming removed 8 bases at V and 2 bases at J, with 13 bases between. The CDR3 region is CASGGRATYEQYV. CDR3 bases: TGTGCCAGCGGCGGCCGGGCCACCTACGAGCAGTACGTC.

This rearrangement joins TRBV5-4 to TRBJ2-3; TRBD1 matches at 9 bases. Germline-derived CDR1 and CDR2 are SGHNT and YYREEE (reference sequence). This CDR3 spans 14 amino acids. With V trimmed by 4 bases and J by 6 bases, 6 bases remained unmatched. The chain's CDR3 is CASSPWTGDDTQYF. The CDR3 nucleotides read TGTGCCAGCAGCCCGTGGACAGGGGACGATACGCAGTATTTT.

This clonotype was recorded at least ten times. This chain uses TRBV5-4 with TRBJ1-2; the D gene is possibly TRBD1 (5 bases). The CDR3 is 15 residues long. The V end was cut by 4 bases, the J end by 2 bases, with 15 bases between. Looked up from germline, CDR1 is SGHNT and CDR2 is YYREEE (reference sequence). Here the CDR3 reads CASSGGRSYNYGYTF. CDR3 in DNA: TGTGCCAGCAGCGGGGGAAGAAGTTACAACTATGGCTACACCTTC.

This chain connects TRBV9 to TRBJ2-3; TRBD2 is a possible D gene (6 bases). Germline values: CDR1 SGDLS, CDR2 YYNGEE. Trimming removed 0 bases at V and 3 bases at J, with 8 bases between. CDR3 length equals 14 residues. CDR3 sequence: CASSVAGRTDTQYF. The CDR3, as DNA: TGTGCCAGCAGCGTAGCGGGGAGGACAGATACGCAGTATTTT.

This clonotype was observed many times. At one boundary the junction diverges from the germline segment, which might be a read error. The chain combines TRBV4-3 with TRBJ1-1, with unresolved D. The CDR3 has 14 amino acids. Germline V gene sequence: CDR1 LGHNA, CDR2 YSLEER. The CDR3 DNA sequence: TGCGCCAGCAGGCAAGGGCAGCAGAACACTGAAGCTTTCTTT. Protein: CASRQGQQNTEAFF.

V gene TRBV12-3 or TRBV12-4 combines with J gene TRBJ2-3, with TRBD2 matching over 11 bases. This CDR3 has 15 residues. The ends lost 6 bases at V and 3 bases at J; junction bases unmatched: 5. The CDR3 DNA follows: TGTGCCAGCAGGGGGACTAGCGGAATAACAGATACGCAGTATTTT. It codes for CASRGTSGITDTQYF.

This clonotype appeared a few times. The gene calls are TRBV28 and TRBJ2-7; a possible D gene is TRBD1 (5 bases). V was pared by 2 bases and J by 3 bases, with 11 bases between. Germline CDR1 MDHEN, CDR2 SYDVKM. This CDR3 is built from 14 residues. CDR3 nucleotide sequence: TGTGCCAGCAGTTTAGATCCCAGGGTCTACGAGCAGTACTTC. This translates into CASSLDPRVYEQYF.

This chain links TRBV9 with TRBJ2-2, with D hard to call. CDR1 and CDR2 (germline): SGDLS, YYNGEE. The CDR3 contains 12 residues. Trimming removed 6 bases from V and 4 bases from J, with 7 bases in between. CDR3 protein: CASIGPTGELFF. CDR3 nucleotide sequence: TGTGCCAGCATCGGGCCCACCGGGGAGCTGTTTTTT.

This clonotype was observed a single time. The gene calls are TRBV10-3 and TRBJ1-2; D remains unclear. CDR3 length: 12 amino acids. CDR1 ENHRY and CDR2 SYGVKD come from the germline V gene. V lost 5 bases and J lost 6, with 10 bases in between. For the CDR3, the DNA is TGTGCCATCAGTCCGGGGAGAGATGGCTACACCTTC. It specifies CAISPGRDGYTF.

This sequence joins TRBV6-4 and TRBJ2-3; 10 bases align to TRBD2. V trimming: 6 bases; J trimming: 2 bases; junction bases outside the gene matches: 2. The CDR3 is 14 residues long. Germline V lookup: CDR1 MRHNA, CDR2 SNTAGT. The CDR3 sequence is CASRTSGDTDTQYF. CDR3 sequence (DNA): TGTGCCAGCAGAACTAGCGGGGACACAGATACGCAGTATTTT.

This clonotype was counted at least ten times. The chain uses TRBV19 and TRBJ2-2; 9 bases are shared with TRBD1. V lost 5 bases, J lost 0 bases, and 4 bases stayed unmatched. CDR3 length: 16 residues. Germline loops: CDR1 LNHDA, CDR2 SQIVND (reference sequence). Written as DNA, the CDR3 is TGTGCCAGTAGTTTGCGGACAGGGGCGAACACCGGGGAGCTGTTTTTT. It encodes CASSLRTGANTGELFF.

This clonotype was picked up a small number of times. J is TRBJ1-2 and V is TRBV11-2, with D hard to call. This CDR3 is built from 14 residues. V lost 1 base, J lost 7 bases, and 13 bases lay in between. Germline CDR1 is SGHAT and CDR2 is FQNNGV. CDR3 amino acids: CASSLAGRMRGYTF. The CDR3 DNA is TGTGCCAGCAGCTTAGCGGGAAGAATGCGTGGCTACACCTTC.

The V and J genes are TRBV19 and TRBJ2-7; D remains unclear. Germline CDR1 reads LNHDA; CDR2 reads SQIVND (reference sequence). Trimming shortened V by 3 bases and J by 3 bases, and 15 bases separated the two germline ends. The CDR3 consists of 15 residues. CDR3 DNA: TGTGCCAGTAGTATCTCCCCAGGCCCCATCTACGAGCAGTACTTC. It codes for CASSISPGPIYEQYF.

The J gene is TRBJ2-7, the V gene TRBV6-2 or TRBV6-3; the match to TRBD2 covers 8 bases. With 0 bases clipped from V and 3 bases from J, the junction kept 4 bases outside the gene matches. Germline V CDR1 and CDR2: MNHEY, SVGEGT. This CDR3 has 15 amino acids. Written as DNA, the CDR3 is TGTGCCAGCAGTTACTCAGCCAGCGGGGGCTACGAGCAGTACGTC. Translation gives CASSYSASGGYEQYV.

The V gene is TRBV5-4, the J gene TRBJ1-1; D gene ambiguous. V lost 0 bases, J lost 4 bases, and 13 bases lay in between. Germline V gene data show CDR1 as SGHNT and CDR2 as YYREEE (reference sequence). The CDR3 has 15 amino acids. CDR3 amino acids: CASSLAEGRSTEAFF. CDR3 sequence (DNA): TGTGCCAGCAGCTTGGCGGAGGGTCGGAGCACTGAAGCTTTCTTT. Full variable domain (remainder filled in from reference TRBV5-4 and TRBJ1-1): ETGVTQSPTHLIKTRGQQVTLRCSSQSGHNTVSWYQQALGQGPQFIFQYYREEENGRGNFPPRFSGLQFPNYSSELNVNALELDDSALYLCASSLAEGRSTEAFFGQGTRLTVV.

In the case of this clonotype: A junction boundary mismatches the germline segment, possibly from a read error. The CDR3 loop is CASNLGLAGVNEQFF. CDR3 DNA: TGCGCCAGCAACTTGGGACTAGCCGGAGTCAATGAGCAGTTCTTC. The J gene is TRBJ2-1, the V gene TRBV5-1; 9 positions agree with TRBD2. Germline lookup yields CDR1 SGHRS and CDR2 YFSETQ. The CDR3 extends over 15 amino acids.